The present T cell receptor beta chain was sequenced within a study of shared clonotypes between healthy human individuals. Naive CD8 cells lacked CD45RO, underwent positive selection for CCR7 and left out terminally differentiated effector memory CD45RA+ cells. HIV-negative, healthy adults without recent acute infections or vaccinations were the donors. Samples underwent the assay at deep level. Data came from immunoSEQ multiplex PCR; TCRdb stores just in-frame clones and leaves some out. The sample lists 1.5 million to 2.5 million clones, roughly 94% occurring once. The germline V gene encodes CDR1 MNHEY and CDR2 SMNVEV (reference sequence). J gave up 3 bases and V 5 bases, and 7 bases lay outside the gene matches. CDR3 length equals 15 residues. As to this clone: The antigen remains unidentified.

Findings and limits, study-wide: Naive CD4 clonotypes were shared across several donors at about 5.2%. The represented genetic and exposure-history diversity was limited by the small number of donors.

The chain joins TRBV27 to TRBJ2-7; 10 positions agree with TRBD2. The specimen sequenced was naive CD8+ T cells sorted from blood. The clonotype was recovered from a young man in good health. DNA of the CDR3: TGTGCCAGCAGTCCGGGACTAGCGTCGGTCTACGAGCAGTACTTC. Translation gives CASSPGLASVYEQYF.